This T cell receptor (beta chain) derives from a study of cytomegalovirus exposure and HLA in healthy donors. 13 Jbeta primers and 60 Vbeta primers were used for the PCR. Measured with immunoSEQ multiplex PCR; TCRdb has only the in-frame clones, and not every one. The sample holds around 200,000 clones; around 85% are singletons and the top ten take about 1.7%. This CDR3 is built from 15 residues. Trimming pared 0 bases from V and 3 bases from J, leaving 12 bases between. Germline CDR1 is MGHRA and CDR2 is YSYEKL. The genes are TRBV4-1 and TRBJ2-7; D call uncertain. The receptor was derived from a man aged 50 to 59 in good health and CMV-seronegative. The sequenced sample consisted of PBMCs. The CDR3 bases are TGCGCCAGCAGCCAAGAACCCCGGAGCTTCTACGAGCAGTACTTC. The encoded protein is CASSQEPRSFYEQYF.